A single T cell receptor (beta chain) is shown here with its context. These data originate in a study of CD8 T cells in Susac syndrome. An input of about 0.5 to 1 ug of RNA was subjected to reverse transcription using random hexamers. TCRdb re-analysed the immunoSEQ multiplex PCR reads in MiXCR, keeping a single row per CDR3 protein. Of 110,000 or so distinct CDR3 sequences in the sample, 90% to 95% are singletons; the top ten hold 0.093%. This CDR3 is 15 amino acids long. Germline V gene data show CDR1 as LGHNA and CDR2 as YNFKEQ. V was trimmed by 0 bases and J by 2 bases, leaving 7 bases between them.

The chain recombines TRBV4-2 with TRBJ2-2, with a tentative D call TRBD2 (5 bases). This TCR derives from a human donor with multiple sclerosis. Sequencing was performed on CD4+ T cells from PBMCs. CDR3 nucleotides: TGTGCCAGCAGCCAAGAAGAGGGCAACACCGGGGAGCTGTTTTTT. As protein: CASSQEEGNTGELFF.